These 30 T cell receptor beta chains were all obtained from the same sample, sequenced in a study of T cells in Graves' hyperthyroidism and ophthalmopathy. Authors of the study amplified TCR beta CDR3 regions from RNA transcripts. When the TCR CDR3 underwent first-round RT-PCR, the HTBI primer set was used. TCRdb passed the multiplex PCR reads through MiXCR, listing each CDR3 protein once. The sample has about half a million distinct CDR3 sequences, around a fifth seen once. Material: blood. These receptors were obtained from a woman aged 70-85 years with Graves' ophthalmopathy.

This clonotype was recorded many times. CDR3 DNA sequence: TGTGCCAGCAGGGCGGGAGGGAACACAGATACGCAGTATTTT. Protein: CASRAGGNTDTQYF. The chain couples TRBV2 to TRBJ2-3; 9 nucleotides line up with TRBD2. The ends lost 6 bases at V and 2 bases at J; junction bases unmatched: 3. Germline CDR1 SNHLY, CDR2 FYNNEI. This CDR3 has 14 residues.

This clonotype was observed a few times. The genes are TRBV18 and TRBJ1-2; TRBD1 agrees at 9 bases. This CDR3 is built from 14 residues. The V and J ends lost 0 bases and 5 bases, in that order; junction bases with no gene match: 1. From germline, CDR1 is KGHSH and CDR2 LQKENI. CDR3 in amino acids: CASSPPTGGYGYTF. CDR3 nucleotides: TGTGCCAGCTCACCACCGACAGGGGGTTATGGCTACACCTTC.

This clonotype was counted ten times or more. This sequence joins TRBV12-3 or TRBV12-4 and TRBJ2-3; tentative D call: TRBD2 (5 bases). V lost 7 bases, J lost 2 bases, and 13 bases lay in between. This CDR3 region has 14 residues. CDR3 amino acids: CASTLGLFTDTQYF. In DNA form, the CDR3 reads TGTGCCAGCACCCTCGGACTGTTCACAGATACGCAGTATTTT.

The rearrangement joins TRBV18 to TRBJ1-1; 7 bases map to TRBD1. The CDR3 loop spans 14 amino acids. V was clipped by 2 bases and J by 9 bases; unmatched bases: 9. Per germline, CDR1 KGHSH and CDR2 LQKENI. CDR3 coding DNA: TGTGCCAGCTCACCAAGGGACAGCGCAGATAAAGCTTTCTTT. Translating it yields CASSPRDSADKAFF.

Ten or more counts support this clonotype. CDR3 residues: CASSLNRRRGAFF. In DNA, the CDR3 is TGTGCCAGCAGTCTCAACCGGAGAAGGGGAGCTTTCTTT. This chain uses TRBV12-3 or TRBV12-4 with TRBJ1-1; TRBD1 might be the D (5 bases). The CDR3 is 13 residues long. The ends were cut back, 5 bases at V and 10 bases at J, with 17 bases in the middle.

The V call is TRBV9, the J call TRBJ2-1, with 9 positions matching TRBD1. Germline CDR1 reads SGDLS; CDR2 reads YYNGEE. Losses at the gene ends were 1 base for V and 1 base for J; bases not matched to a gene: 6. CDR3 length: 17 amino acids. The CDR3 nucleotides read TGTGCCAGCAGCGTACTGACAGGGGGTCTGTCCTACAATGAGCAGTTCTTC. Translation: CASSVLTGGLSYNEQFF.

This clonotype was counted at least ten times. In nucleotides, the CDR3 is TGTGCCAGCAGTGACATGGTGAGCTCCTACAATGAGCAGTTCTTC. Its protein is CASSDMVSSYNEQFF. The V gene is TRBV2, the J gene TRBJ2-1; D is unresolved. The V gene's germline CDR1 is SNHLY and CDR2 FYNNEI. The CDR3 runs 15 residues. Trimming shortened V by 3 bases and J by 0 bases, and 9 bases separated the two germline ends.

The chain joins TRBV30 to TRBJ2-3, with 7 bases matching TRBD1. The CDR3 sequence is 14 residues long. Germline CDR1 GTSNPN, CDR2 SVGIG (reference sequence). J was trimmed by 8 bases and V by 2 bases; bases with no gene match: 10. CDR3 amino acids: CAWSRTGAVSTQYF. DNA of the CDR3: TGTGCCTGGAGTCGAACAGGGGCAGTCAGTACGCAGTATTTT.

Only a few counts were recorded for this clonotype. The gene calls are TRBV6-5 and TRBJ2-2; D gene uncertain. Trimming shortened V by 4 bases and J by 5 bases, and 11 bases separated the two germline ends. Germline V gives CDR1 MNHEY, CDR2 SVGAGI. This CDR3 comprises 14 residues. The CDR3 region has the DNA TGTGCCAGCAGTTGGGGATCTGAAACCGGGGAGCTGTTTTTT. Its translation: CASSWGSETGELFF.

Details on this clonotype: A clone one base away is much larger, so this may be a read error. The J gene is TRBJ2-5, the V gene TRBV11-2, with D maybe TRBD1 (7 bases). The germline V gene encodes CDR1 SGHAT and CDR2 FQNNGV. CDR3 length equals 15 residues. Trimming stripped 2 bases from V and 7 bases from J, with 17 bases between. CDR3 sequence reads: CASSLFRRGRGTQYF. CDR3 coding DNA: TGTGCCAGCAGCTTATTTAGGAGGGGGCGCGGGACCCAGTACTTC.

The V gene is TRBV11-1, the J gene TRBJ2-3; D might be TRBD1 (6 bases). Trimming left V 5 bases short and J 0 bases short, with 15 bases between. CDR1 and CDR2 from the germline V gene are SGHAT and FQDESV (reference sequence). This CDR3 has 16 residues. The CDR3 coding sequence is TGTGCCAGCAGCCTTATTACAGGGATGAGCACAGATACGCAGTATTTT. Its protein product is CASSLITGMSTDTQYF.

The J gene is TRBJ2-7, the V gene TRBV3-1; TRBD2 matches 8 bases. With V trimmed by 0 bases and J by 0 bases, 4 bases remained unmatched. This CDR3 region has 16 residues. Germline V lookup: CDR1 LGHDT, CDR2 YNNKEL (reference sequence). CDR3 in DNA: TGTGCCAGCAGCCAAGATGCCGGGACTAGCTCCTACGAGCAGTACTTC. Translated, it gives CASSQDAGTSSYEQYF.

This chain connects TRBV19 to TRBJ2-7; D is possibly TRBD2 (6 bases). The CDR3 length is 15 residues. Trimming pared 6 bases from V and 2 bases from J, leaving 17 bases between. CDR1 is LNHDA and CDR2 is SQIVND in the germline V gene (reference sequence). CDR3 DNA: TGTGCCAGTAGCTTCCGGGACTTTAAACCCTACGAGCAGTACTTC. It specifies CASSFRDFKPYEQYF.

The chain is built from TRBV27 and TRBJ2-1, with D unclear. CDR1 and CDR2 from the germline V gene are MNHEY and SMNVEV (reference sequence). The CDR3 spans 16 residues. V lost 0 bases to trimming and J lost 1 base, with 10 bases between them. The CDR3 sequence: CASSLSPTLSYNEQFF. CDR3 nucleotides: TGTGCCAGCAGTTTATCGCCGACCCTGTCCTACAATGAGCAGTTCTTC.

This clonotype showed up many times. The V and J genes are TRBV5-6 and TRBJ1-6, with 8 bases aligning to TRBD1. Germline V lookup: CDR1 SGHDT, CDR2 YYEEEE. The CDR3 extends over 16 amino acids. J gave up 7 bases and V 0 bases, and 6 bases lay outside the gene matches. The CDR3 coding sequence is TGTGCCAGCAGCTTGGCGCAGGGGGCGACGAATTCACCCCTCCACTTT. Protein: CASSLAQGATNSPLHF.

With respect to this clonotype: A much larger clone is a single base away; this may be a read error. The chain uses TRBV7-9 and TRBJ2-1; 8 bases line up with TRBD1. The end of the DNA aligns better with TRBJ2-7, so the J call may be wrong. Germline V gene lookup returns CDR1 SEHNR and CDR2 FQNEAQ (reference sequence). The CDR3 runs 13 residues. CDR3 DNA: TGTGCCAGCAGCTTTCAGGGGGCGAATGAGCAGTACTTC. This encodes CASSFQGANEQYF.

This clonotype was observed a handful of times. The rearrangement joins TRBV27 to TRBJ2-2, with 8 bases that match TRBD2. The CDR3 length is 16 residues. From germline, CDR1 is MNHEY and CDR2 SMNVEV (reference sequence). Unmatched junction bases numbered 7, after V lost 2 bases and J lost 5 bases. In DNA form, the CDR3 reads TGTGCCAGCAGTTTAGTCGGTAGCGGGACAACCGGGGAGCTGTTTTTT. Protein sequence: CASSLVGSGTTGELFF.

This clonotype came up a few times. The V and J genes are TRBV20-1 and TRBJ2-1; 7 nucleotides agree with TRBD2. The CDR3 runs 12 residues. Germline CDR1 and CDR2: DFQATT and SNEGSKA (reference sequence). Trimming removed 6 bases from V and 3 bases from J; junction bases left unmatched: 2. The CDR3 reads CSAGGFYNEQFF. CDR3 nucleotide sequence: TGCAGTGCCGGGGGGTTCTACAATGAGCAGTTCTTC.

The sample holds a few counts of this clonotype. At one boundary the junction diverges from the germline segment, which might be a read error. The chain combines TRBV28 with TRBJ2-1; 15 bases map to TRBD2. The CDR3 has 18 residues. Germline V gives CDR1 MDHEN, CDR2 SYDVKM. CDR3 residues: CAGRTLGLAGGGVNEQFF. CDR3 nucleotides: TGTGCCGGCAGGACACTCGGACTAGCGGGAGGGGGGGTAAATGAGCAGTTCTTC.

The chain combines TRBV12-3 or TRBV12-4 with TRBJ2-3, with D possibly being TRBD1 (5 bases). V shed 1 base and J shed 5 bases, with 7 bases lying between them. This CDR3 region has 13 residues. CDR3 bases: TGTGCCAGCAGTTTAGGCGACAGAGATACGCAGTATTTT. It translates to CASSLGDRDTQYF.

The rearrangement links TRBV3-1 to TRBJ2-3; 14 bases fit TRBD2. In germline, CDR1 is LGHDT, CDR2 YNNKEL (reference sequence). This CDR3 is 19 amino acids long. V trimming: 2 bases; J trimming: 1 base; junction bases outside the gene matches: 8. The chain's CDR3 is CASSQTGLAGVRGTDTQYF. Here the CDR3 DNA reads TGTGCCAGCAGCCAAACGGGACTAGCGGGAGTTCGTGGCACAGATACGCAGTATTTT.

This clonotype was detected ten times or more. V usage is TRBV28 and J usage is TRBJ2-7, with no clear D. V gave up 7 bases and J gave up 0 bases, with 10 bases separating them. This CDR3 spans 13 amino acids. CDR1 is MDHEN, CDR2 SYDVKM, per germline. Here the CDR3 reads CASKIDSSYEQYF. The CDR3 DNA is TGTGCCAGCAAGATAGATAGCTCCTACGAGCAGTACTTC.

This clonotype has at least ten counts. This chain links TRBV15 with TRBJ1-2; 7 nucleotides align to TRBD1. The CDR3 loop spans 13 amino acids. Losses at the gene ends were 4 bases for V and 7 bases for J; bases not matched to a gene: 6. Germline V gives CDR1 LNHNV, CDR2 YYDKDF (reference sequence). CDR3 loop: CATSISRDSGYTF. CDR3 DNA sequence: TGTGCCACCAGCATCTCCCGGGACAGTGGCTACACCTTC.

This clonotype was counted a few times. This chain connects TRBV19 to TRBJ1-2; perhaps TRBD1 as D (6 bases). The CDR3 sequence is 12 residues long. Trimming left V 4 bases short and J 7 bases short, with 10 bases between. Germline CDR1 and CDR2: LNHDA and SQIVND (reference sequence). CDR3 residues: CASSTRQAGYTF. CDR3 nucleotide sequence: TGTGCCAGTAGTACTAGACAGGCTGGCTACACCTTC.

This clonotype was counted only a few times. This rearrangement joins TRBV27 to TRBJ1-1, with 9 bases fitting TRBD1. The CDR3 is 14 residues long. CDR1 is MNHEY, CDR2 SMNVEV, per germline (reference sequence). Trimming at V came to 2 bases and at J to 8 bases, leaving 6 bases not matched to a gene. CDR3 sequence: CASSLTGGFWEAFF. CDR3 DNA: TGTGCCAGCAGTTTAACAGGGGGCTTTTGGGAAGCTTTCTTT.

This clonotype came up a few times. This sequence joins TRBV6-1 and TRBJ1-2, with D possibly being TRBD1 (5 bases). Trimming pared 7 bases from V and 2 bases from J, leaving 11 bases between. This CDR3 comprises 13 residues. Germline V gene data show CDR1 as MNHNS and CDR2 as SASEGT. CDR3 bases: TGTGCCAGCACCGACAGTCCCAACTATGGCTACACCTTC. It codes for CASTDSPNYGYTF.

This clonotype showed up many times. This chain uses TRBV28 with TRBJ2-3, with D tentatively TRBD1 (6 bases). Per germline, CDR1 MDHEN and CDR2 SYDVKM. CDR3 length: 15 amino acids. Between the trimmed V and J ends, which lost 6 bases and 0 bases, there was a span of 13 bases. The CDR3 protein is CASSLRQGSTDTQYF. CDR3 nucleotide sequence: TGTGCCAGCAGCCTGCGCCAGGGGAGCACAGATACGCAGTATTTT.

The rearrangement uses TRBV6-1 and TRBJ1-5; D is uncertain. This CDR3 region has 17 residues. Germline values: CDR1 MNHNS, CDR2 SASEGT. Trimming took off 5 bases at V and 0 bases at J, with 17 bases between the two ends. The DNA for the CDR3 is TGTGCCAGCAGTCCTTCAAGGAGGGTCTATAGCAATCAGCCCCAGCATTTT. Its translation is CASSPSRRVYSNQPQHF.

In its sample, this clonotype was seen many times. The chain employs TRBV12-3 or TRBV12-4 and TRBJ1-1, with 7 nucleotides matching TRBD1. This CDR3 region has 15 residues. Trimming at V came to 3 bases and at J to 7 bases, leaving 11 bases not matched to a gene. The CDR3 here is CASSFFGQANGEAFF. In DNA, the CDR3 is TGTGCCAGCAGTTTTTTTGGACAGGCTAACGGTGAAGCTTTCTTT.

CDR3 loop: CASSQDTAGNEQFF. The DNA for the CDR3 is TGTGCCAGCAGCCAAGATACAGCGGGAAATGAGCAGTTCTTC. The genes are TRBV3-1 and TRBJ2-1; 7 bases are shared with TRBD2. Germline values: CDR1 LGHDT, CDR2 YNNKEL (reference sequence). Losses at the gene ends were 0 bases for V and 7 bases for J; bases not matched to a gene: 3. The CDR3 totals 14 residues.